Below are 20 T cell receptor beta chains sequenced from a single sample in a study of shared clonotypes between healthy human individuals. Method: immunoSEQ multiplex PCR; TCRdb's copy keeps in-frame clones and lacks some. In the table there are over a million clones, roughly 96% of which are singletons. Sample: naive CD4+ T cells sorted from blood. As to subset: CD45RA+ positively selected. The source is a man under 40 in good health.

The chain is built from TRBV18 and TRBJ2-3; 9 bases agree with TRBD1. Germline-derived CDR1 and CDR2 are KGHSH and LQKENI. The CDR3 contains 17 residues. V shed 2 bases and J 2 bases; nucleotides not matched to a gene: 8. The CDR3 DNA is TGTGCCAGCTCACCAAAGGGGACAGGGCTTATCACAGATACGCAGTATTTT. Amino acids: CASSPKGTGLITDTQYF. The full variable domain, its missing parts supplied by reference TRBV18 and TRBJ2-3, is NAGVMQNPRHLVRRRGQEARLRCSPMKGHSHVYWYRQLPEEGLKFMVYLQKENIIDESGMPKERFSAEFPKEGPSILRIQQVVRGDSAAYFCASSPKGTGLITDTQYFGPGTRLTVL.

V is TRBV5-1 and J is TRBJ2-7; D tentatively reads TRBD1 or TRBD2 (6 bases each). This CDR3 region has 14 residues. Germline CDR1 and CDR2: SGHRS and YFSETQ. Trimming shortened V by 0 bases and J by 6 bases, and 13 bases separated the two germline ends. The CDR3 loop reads CASSLAGGYGEQYF. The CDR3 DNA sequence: TGCGCCAGCAGCTTGGCCGGGGGCTACGGCGAGCAGTACTTC.

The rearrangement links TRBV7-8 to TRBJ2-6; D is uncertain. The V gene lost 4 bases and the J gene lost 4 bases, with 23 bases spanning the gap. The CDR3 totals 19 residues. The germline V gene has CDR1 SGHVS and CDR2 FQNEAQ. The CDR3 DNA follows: TGTGCCAGCAGCTCAAACTCCATTATGACGATCTCCGGGGCCAACGTCCTGACTTTC. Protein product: CASSSNSIMTISGANVLTF.

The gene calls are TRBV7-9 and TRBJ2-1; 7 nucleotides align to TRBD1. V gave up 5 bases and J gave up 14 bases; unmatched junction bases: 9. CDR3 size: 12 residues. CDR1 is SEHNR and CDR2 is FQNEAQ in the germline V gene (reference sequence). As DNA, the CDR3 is TGTGCCAGCAGCGCATACAGGGGTTGGGAGTTCTTC. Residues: CASSAYRGWEFF.

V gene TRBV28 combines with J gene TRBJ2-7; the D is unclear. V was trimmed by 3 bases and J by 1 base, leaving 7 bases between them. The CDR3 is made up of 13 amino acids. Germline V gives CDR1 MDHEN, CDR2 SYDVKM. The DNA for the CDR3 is TGTGCCAGCAGTTTTGGTGATTCCTACGAGCAGTACTTC. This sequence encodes CASSFGDSYEQYF.

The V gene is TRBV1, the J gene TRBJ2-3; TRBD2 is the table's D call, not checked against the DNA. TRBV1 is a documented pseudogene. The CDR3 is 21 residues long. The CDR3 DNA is TGCACCAGCAGCGACCCGGAAACGCGGACTAGCGGGAGGATGGGCACAGATACGCAGTATTTT. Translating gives CTSSDPETRTSGRMGTDTQYF.

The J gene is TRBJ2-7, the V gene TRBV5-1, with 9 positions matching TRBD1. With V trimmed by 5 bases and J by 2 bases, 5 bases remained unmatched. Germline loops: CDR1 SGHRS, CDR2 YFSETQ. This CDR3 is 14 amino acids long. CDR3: CASSRDRDPYEQYF. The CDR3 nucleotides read TGCGCCAGCAGTCGGGACAGGGACCCCTACGAGCAGTACTTC.

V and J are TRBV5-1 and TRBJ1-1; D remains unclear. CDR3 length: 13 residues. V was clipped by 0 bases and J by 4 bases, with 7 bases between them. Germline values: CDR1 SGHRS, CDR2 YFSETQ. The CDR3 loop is CASSLGQATEAFF. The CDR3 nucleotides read TGCGCCAGCAGCTTGGGACAAGCCACTGAAGCTTTCTTT.

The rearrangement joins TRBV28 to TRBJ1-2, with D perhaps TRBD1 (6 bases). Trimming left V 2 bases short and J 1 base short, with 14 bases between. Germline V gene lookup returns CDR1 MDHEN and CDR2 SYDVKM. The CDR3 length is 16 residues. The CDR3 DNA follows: TGTGCCAGCAGTTTAGGGGGGGCATACTTTAACTATGGCTACACCTTC. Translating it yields CASSLGGAYFNYGYTF.

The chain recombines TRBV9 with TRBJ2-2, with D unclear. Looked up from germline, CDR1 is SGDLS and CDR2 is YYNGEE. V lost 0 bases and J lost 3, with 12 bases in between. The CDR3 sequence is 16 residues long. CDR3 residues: CASSVDTGRYTGELFF. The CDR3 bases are TGTGCCAGCAGCGTAGATACGGGCCGTTACACCGGGGAGCTGTTTTTT.

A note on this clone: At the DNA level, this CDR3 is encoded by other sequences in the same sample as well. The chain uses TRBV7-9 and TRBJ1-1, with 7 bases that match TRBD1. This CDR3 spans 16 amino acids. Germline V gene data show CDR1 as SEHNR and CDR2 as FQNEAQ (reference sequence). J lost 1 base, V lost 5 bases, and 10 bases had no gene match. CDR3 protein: CASSQMGQRKNTEAFF. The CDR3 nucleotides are TGTGCCAGCAGCCAAATGGGACAGCGAAAGAACACTGAAGCTTTCTTT.

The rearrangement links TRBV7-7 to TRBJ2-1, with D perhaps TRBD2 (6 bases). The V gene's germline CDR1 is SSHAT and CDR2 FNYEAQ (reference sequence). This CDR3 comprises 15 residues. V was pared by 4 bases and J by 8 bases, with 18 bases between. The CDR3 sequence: CASSSGTTSLHEQFF. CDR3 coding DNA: TGTGCCAGCAGCTCAGGAACGACTAGTCTCCATGAGCAGTTCTTC.

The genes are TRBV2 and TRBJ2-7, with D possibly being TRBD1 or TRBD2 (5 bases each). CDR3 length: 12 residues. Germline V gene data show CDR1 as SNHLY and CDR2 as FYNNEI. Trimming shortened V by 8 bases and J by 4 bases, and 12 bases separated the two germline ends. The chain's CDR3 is CASGGRVYEQYF. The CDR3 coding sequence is TGTGCCAGCGGGGGAAGAGTATACGAGCAGTACTTC. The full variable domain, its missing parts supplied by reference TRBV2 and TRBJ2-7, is EPEVTQTPSHQVTQMGQEVILRCVPISNHLYFYWYRQILGQKVEFLVSFYNNEISEKSEIFDDQFSVERPDGSNFTLKIRSTKLEDSAMYFCASGGRVYEQYFGPGTRLTVT.

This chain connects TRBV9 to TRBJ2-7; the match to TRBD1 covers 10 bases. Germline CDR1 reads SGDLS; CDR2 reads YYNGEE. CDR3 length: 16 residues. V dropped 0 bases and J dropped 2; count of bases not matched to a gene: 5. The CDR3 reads CASSVDPTGGAYEQYF. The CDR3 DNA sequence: TGTGCCAGCAGCGTAGACCCGACAGGGGGCGCCTACGAGCAGTACTTC.

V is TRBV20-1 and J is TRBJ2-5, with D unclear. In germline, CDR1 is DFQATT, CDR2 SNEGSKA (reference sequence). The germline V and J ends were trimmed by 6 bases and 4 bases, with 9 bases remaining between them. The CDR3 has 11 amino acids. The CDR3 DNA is TGCAGTGCAGATTTGCGAGAGACCCAGTACTTC. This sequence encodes CSADLRETQYF.

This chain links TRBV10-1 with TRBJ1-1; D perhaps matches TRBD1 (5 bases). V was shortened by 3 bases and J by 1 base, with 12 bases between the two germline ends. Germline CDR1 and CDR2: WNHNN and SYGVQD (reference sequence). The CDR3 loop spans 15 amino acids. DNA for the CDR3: TGCGCCAGCAGTGAAGCCGGGGCAACGAACACTGAAGCTTTCTTT. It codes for CASSEAGATNTEAFF.

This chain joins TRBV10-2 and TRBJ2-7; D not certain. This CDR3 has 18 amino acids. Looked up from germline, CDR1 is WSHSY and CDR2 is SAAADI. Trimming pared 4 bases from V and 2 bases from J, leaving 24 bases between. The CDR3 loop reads CASSVGVRMGYSAYEQYF. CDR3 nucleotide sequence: TGCGCCAGCAGTGTTGGGGTGAGAATGGGTTACTCAGCCTACGAGCAGTACTTC.

CDR3 DNA: TGTGCCAGCAGCGTATCTATTGGGACTAGCGGGACCTACAATGAGCAGTTCTTC. Translation: CASSVSIGTSGTYNEQFF. The rearrangement joins TRBV9 to TRBJ2-1, with 13 bases that match TRBD2. V lost 1 base, J lost 2 bases, and 6 bases stayed unmatched. Germline V lookup: CDR1 SGDLS, CDR2 YYNGEE. The CDR3 is 18 residues long. Complete variable domain (other parts from reference TRBV9 and TRBJ2-1): DSGVTQTPKHLITATGQRVTLRCSPRSGDLSVYWYQQSLDQGLQFLIQYYNGEERAKGNILERFSAQQFPDLHSELNLSSLELGDSALYFCASSVSIGTSGTYNEQFFGPGTRLTVL.

The DNA of the CDR3 is TGTGCCAGCAGGCCCATTGGTGTGGGAAGGGGGGAGACCCAGTACTTC. This encodes CASRPIGVGRGETQYF. V and J are TRBV28 and TRBJ2-5; D may be TRBD1 (6 bases). The CDR3 has 16 residues. Germline V gene data show CDR1 as MDHEN and CDR2 as SYDVKM. Trimming pared 6 bases from V and 5 bases from J, leaving 22 bases between.

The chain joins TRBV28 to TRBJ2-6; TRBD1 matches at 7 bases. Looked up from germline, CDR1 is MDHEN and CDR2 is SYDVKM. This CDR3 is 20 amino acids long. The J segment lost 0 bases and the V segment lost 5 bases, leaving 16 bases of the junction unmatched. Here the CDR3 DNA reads TGTGCCAGCAGTCACCGGCTCATAGGACAGGCTGTCTCTGGGGCCAACGTCCTGACTTTC. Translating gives CASSHRLIGQAVSGANVLTF.